This TCR beta chain was retrieved from a study of blood T cell repertoires in COVID-19. Overall study: Researchers got acute and convalescent COVID-19 samples from the United States, Italy and Spain.

The method was immunoSEQ multiplex PCR; TCRdb's version includes in-frame clones alone and lacks a portion of them. The profile shows nearly 110,000 clones, 88% of them singletons. V gave up 1 base and J gave up 6 bases; unmatched junction bases: 9. Germline V lookup: CDR1 KGHSH, CDR2 LQKENI. The CDR3 length is 16 residues. The source of this sequence is a man in his forties or fifties with active or convalescent COVID-19. The V call is TRBV18, the J call TRBJ2-1, with 7 bases that match TRBD2. Source material: peripheral blood. The CDR3 here is CASSPRNSPGGNEQFF. The CDR3 DNA sequence: TGTGCCAGCTCACCACGGAATTCCCCGGGGGGCAATGAGCAGTTCTTC.